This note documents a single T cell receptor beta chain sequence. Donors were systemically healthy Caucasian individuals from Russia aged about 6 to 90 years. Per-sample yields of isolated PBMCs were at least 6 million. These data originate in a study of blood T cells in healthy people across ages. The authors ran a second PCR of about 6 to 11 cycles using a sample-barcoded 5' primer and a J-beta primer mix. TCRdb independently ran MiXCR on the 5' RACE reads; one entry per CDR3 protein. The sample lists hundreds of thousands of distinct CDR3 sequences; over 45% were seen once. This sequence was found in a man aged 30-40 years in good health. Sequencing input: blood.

The CDR3 DNA is TGTGCCAGCAGCTTATTGGGGTTACCCTACGAGCAGTACTTC. Residues: CASSLLGLPYEQYF. V is TRBV7-2 and J is TRBJ2-7, with unresolved D. Germline values: CDR1 SGHTA, CDR2 FQGNSA. This CDR3 region has 14 residues. With 2 bases removed from V and 2 bases from J, the gap between germline ends came to 10 bases.